This T cell receptor (beta chain) was captured by sequencing in a study of beta chain features in type 1 diabetes. Points from the study as a whole: Moderate but significant shortening of TCRB CDR3s was recorded in all four CD4+ subsets from Type 1 diabetes patients. Cells with high TCR expression could be over-represented when cDNA is sequenced. More deletions and fewer insertions at VDJ junctions were found in patients with type 1 diabetes.

Reverse transcribing all isolated RNA meant expressed TCRB transcripts were sequenced. Measured with immunoSEQ multiplex PCR; TCRdb has only the in-frame clones, and not every one. In the table there are approximately 150,000 clones, 7% to 10% of which are singletons. Only a few counts were recorded for this clone. Its target is unknown. Germline V lookup: CDR1 MNHEY, CDR2 SVGAGI. Trimming removed 6 bases at V and 2 bases at J, with 12 bases between. The CDR3 runs to 14 residues. By way of CD45RO/CCR7/CD25/CD127/CD95/CD27, the CD4+ regulatory, stem cell-like memory, central memory and naive cells were sorted.

The material sequenced was central memory CD4+ T cells from blood. The chain uses TRBV6-5 and TRBJ2-3, with D unclear. This receptor was taken from a man aged 25 to 45 with type 1 diabetes. Here the CDR3 reads CASRDNDFTDTQYF. The DNA for the CDR3 is TGTGCCAGCAGGGATAATGACTTCACAGATACGCAGTATTTT.